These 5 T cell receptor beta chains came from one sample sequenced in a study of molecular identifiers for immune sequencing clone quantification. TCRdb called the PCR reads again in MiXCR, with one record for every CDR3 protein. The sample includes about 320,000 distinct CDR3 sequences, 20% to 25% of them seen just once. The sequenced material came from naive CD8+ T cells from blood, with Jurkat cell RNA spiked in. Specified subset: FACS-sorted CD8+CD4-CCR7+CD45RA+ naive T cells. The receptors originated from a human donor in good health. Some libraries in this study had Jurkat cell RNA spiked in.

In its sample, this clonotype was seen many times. CDR3 sequence: CSVALEEQGREQYF. The CDR3 DNA reads as TGCAGCGTTGCCCTAGAAGAGCAGGGGCGCGAGCAGTACTTC. V is TRBV29-1 and J is TRBJ2-7; possibly TRBD1 for D (6 bases). This CDR3 region has 14 residues. Looked up from germline, CDR1 is SQVTM and CDR2 is ANQGSEA. V shed 4 bases and J shed 6 bases, with 19 bases lying between them.

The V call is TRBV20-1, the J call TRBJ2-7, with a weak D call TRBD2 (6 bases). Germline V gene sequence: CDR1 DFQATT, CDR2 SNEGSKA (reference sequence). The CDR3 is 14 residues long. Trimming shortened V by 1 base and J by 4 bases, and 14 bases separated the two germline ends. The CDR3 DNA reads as TGCAGTGCTAGAGTGGTCTGGGCGGGATACGAGCAGTACTTC. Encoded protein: CSARVVWAGYEQYF.

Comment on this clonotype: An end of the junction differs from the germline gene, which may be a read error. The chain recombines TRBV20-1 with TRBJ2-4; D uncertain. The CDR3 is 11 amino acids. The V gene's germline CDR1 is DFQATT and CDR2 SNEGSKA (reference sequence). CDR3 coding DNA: TGCAGTGCTAAAGGATCCCTCGAAGGTCGGTTC. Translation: CSAKGSLEGRF.

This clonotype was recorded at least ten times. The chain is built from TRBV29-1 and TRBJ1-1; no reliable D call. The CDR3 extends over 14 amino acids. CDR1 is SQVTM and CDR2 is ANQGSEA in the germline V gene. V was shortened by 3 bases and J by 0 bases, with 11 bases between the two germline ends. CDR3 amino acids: CSVDLRGVNTEAFF. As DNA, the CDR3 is TGCAGCGTTGACCTGCGGGGAGTGAACACTGAAGCTTTCTTT.

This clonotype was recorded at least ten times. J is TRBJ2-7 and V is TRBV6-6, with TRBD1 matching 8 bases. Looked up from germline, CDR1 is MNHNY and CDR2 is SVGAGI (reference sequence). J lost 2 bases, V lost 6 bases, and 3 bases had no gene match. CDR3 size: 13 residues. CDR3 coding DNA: TGTGCCAGCAGGGACAGGGAAACCTACGAGCAGTACTTC. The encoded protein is CASRDRETYEQYF.